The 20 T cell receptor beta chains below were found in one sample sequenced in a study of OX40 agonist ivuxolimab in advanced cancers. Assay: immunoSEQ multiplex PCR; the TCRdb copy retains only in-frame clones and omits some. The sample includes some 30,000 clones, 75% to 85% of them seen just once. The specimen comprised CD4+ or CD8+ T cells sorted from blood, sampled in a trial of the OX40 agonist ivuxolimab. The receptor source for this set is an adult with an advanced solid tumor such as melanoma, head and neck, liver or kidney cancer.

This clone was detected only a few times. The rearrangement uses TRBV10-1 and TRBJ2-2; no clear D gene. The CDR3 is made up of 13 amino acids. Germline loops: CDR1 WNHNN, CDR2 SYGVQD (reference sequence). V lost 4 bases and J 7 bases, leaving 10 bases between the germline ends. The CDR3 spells CASSVDRIGELFF. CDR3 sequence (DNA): TGCGCCAGCAGTGTGGATAGAATCGGGGAGCTGTTTTTT.

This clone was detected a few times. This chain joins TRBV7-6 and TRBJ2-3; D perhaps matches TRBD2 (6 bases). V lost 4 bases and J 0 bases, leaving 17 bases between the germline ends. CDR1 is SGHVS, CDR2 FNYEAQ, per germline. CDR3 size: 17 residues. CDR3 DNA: TGTGCCAGCAGCTCATTGTTCGGCCGGGAGAGCACAGATACGCAGTATTTT. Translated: CASSSLFGRESTDTQYF.

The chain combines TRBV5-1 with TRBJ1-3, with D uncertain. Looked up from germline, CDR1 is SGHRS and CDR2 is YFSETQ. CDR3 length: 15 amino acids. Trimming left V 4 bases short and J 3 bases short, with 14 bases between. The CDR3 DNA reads TGCGCCAGCAGCCCTGGAGTGGGTGGTGGAAACACCATATATTTT. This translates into CASSPGVGGGNTIYF.

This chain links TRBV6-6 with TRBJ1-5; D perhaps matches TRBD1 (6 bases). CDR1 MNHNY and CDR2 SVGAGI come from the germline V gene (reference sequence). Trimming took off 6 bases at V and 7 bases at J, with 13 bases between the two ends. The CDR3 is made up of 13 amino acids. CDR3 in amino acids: CASSQQGEQPQHF. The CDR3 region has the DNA TGTGCCAGCAGCCAACAGGGAGAGCAGCCCCAGCATTTT.

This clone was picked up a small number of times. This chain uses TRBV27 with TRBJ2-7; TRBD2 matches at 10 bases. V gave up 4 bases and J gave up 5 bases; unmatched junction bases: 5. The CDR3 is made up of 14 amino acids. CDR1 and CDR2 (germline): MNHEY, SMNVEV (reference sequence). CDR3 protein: CASSSPSGSDEQYF. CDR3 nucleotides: TGTGCCAGCAGTTCCCCTAGCGGGAGCGACGAGCAGTACTTC.

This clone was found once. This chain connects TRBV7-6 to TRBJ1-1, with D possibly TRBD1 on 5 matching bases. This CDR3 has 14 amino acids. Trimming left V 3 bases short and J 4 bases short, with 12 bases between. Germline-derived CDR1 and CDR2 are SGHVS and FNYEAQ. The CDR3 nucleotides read TGTGCCAGCAGCTTGGGGGGTGGCGGCACTGAAGCTTTCTTT. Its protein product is CASSLGGGGTEAFF.

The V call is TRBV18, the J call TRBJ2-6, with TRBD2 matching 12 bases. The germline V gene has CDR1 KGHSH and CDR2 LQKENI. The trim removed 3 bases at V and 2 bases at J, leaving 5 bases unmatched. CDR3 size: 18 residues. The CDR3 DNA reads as TGTGCCAGCTCACCGGCTAGCGGGAGGGTGGCTGGGGCCAACGTCCTGACTTTC. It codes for CASSPASGRVAGANVLTF.

CDR3 DNA: TGTGCCAGCACCCGGCCGCCCCAAGAGACCCAGTACTTC. This gives the protein CASTRPPQETQYF. V and J are TRBV6-6 and TRBJ2-5; D remains unclear. V dropped 7 bases and J dropped 1 base, with 10 bases sitting between them. The CDR3 is 13 amino acids. The germline V gene has CDR1 MNHNY and CDR2 SVGAGI (reference sequence).

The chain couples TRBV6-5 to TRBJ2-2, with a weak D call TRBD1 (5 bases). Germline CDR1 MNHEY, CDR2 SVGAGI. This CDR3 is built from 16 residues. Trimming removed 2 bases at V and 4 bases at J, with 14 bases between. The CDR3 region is CASSYELRGSTGELFF. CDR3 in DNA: TGTGCCAGCAGTTACGAGCTAAGGGGTTCCACCGGGGAGCTGTTTTTT.

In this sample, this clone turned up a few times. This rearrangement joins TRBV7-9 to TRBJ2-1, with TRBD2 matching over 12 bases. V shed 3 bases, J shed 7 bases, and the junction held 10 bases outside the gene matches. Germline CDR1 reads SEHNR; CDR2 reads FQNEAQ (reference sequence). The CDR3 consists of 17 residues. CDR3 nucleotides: TGTGCCAGCAGCTTTGGGCGACTAGCGGGAGTTAGGAATGAGCAGTTCTTC. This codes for CASSFGRLAGVRNEQFF.

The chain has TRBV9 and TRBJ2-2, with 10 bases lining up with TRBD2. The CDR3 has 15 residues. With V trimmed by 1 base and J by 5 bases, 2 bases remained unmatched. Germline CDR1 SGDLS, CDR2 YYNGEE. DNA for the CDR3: TGTGCCAGCAGCGTACTAGCGGGAGATACCGGGGAGCTGTTTTTT. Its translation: CASSVLAGDTGELFF.

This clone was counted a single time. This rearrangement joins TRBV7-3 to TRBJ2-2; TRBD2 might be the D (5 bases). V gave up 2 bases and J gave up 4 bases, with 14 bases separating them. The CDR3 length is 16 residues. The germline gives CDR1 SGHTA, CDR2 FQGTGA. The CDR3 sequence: CASSLGGNLGTGELFF. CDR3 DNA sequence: TGTGCCAGCAGCTTAGGAGGCAATTTAGGCACCGGGGAGCTGTTTTTT.

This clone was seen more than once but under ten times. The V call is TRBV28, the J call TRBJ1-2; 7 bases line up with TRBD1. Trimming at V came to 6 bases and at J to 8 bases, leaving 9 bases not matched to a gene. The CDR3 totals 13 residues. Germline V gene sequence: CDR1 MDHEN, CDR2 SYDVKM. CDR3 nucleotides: TGTGCCAGCAGCCCTCCGGGACAGCGCGGCTACACCTTC. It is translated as CASSPPGQRGYTF.

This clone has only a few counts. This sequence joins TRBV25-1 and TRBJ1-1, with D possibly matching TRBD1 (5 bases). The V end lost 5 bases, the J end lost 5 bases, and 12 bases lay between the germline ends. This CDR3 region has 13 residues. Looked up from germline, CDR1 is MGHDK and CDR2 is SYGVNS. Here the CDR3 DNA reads TGTGCCAGCAGTTCCAGGGTAGGGACTGAAGCTTTCTTT. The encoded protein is CASSSRVGTEAFF.

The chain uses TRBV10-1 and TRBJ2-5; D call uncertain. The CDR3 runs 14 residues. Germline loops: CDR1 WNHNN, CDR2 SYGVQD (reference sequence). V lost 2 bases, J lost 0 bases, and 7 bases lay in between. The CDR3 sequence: CASSESRNQETQYF. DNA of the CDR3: TGCGCCAGCAGTGAGAGCAGAAACCAAGAGACCCAGTACTTC.

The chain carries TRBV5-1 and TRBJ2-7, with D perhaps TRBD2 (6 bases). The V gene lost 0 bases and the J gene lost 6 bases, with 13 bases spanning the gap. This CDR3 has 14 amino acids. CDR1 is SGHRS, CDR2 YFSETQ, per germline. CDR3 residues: CASSLGPRGREQYF. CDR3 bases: TGCGCCAGCAGCTTGGGGCCGCGGGGTCGCGAGCAGTACTTC.

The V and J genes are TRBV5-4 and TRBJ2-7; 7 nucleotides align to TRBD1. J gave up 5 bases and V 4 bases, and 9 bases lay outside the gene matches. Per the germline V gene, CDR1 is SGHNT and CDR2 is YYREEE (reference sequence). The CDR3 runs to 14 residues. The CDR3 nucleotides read TGTGCCAGCAGCATAGGGGGCTCTCTCGACGAGCAGTACTTC. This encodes CASSIGGSLDEQYF.

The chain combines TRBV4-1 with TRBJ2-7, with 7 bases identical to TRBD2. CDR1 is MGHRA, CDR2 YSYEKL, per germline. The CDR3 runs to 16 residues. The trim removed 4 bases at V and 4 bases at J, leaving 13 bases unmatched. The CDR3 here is CASSPVGGRVRYEQYF. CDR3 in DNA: TGCGCCAGCAGCCCCGTGGGCGGGAGAGTTCGGTACGAGCAGTACTTC.

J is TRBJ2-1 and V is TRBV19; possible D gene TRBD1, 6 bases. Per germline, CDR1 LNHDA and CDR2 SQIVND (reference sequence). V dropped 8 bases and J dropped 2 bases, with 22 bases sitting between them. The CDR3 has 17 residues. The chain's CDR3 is CASSGTTGWDTYNEQFF. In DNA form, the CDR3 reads TGTGCCAGTTCCGGGACCACAGGTTGGGACACCTACAATGAGCAGTTCTTC.

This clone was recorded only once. The CDR3 here is CASSPGQGVSEQYF. The CDR3 coding sequence is TGCGCCAGCAGCCCCGGACAGGGGGTTTCCGAGCAGTACTTC. The rearrangement joins TRBV5-1 to TRBJ2-7, with 10 bases matching TRBD1. Germline CDR1 reads SGHRS; CDR2 reads YFSETQ. The CDR3 is made up of 14 amino acids. V lost 4 bases and J lost 6; bases outside the gene matches: 7.